This paragraph covers one T cell receptor beta chain sequence. This sample was taken from a study of blood T cell repertoires in COVID-19. Authors' data handling: From reference gene primer amplification, estimates of nucleated cell counts were derived. Profiling relied on immunoSEQ multiplex PCR, and the TCRdb table lists in-frame clones only, not all of them. D and trimming come from the DNA, and the V and J calls and clone size come from that table. Among roughly 100,000 clones listed, around 73% were seen once. Germline V CDR1 and CDR2: WSHSY, SAAADI. The germline V and J ends were trimmed by 0 bases and 8 bases, with 4 bases remaining between them. This CDR3 is 12 amino acids long.

Sequenced input: peripheral blood. This clonotype originated in a man in his 60s with active or convalescent COVID-19. The rearrangement uses TRBV10-2 and TRBJ1-4; D remains unclear. This chain's CDR3 is CASSESREKLFF. CDR3 bases: TGCGCCAGCAGTGAGTCCAGGGAAAAACTGTTTTTT.